What follows are 4 T cell receptor beta chains derived from one specimen sequenced in a study of blood T cell repertoires in COVID-19. Assay: immunoSEQ multiplex PCR; the TCRdb copy retains only in-frame clones and omits some. The sample records over 150,000 clones, around 85% being singletons. The sequenced material came from peripheral blood. These receptors were taken from a man in his sixties with COVID-19, enrolled during active disease.

This sequence joins TRBV12-3 or TRBV12-4 and TRBJ1-1, with 10 nucleotides matching TRBD1. V shed 7 bases and J 14 bases; nucleotides not matched to a gene: 4. This CDR3 is 10 amino acids long. CDR3 sequence: CASKGTGAFF. The CDR3 nucleotides read TGTGCCAGCAAGGGGACAGGGGCGTTCTTT.

The chain joins TRBV6-2 or TRBV6-3 to TRBJ1-5; TRBD1 matches 8 bases. This CDR3 region has 20 residues. The V and J ends lost 2 bases and 0 bases, in that order; junction bases with no gene match: 15. Looked up from germline, CDR1 is MNHEY and CDR2 is SVGEGT. CDR3 sequence reads: CASSYPPGRGPVYSNQPQHF. CDR3 DNA: TGTGCCAGCAGTTACCCACCTGGCAGGGGGCCGGTATATAGCAATCAGCCCCAGCATTTT.

The chain links TRBV18 to TRBJ2-7; 14 nucleotides match TRBD2. Trimming at V came to 0 bases and at J to 3 bases, leaving 10 bases not matched to a gene. The CDR3 totals 19 residues. CDR1 is KGHSH, CDR2 LQKENI, per germline. The CDR3 DNA reads as TGTGCCAGCTCACCACCACCGGGACTAGCGGGAGAAGGCTACTACGAGCAGTACTTC. Translating gives CASSPPPGLAGEGYYEQYF.

V is TRBV7-3 and J is TRBJ2-5; TRBD2 is a possible D gene (5 bases). Trimming removed 5 bases from V and 4 bases from J, with 14 bases in between. Germline assignment: CDR1 SGHTA and CDR2 FQGTGA. The CDR3 totals 14 residues. The CDR3 coding sequence is TGTGCCAGCAGCCTCAGAGGGAGTGGAGAGACCCAGTACTTC. Translating gives CASSLRGSGETQYF.